A single sample is the source of the 27 T cell receptor beta chains below, sequenced in a study of T cell changes during pregnancy in multiple sclerosis. Only in-frame clones appear in the TCRdb table, and some are missing; sequencing was by immunoSEQ multiplex PCR. The sample includes tens of thousands of clones, less than 90% of them seen just once. Sequenced here: peripheral blood, sampled before pregnancy. The source of these receptors is a female donor with multiple sclerosis, enrolled in a pregnancy study.

CDR3 bases: TGCGCCAGCAGCCAAGGACTAGCGGGGACCTACGAGCAGTACTTC. Protein: CASSQGLAGTYEQYF. V gene TRBV4-3 combines with J gene TRBJ2-7, with 11 positions matching TRBD2. The germline gives CDR1 LGHNA, CDR2 YSLEER. CDR3 length equals 15 residues. Trimming took 1 base from V and 2 from J; bases not matched to a gene: 1.

This rearrangement joins TRBV5-4 to TRBJ2-3, with 8 bases identical to TRBD2. CDR3 size: 15 residues. The ends lost 2 bases at V and 3 bases at J; junction bases unmatched: 5. Germline CDR1 and CDR2: SGHNT and YYREEE (reference sequence). CDR3 DNA sequence: TGTGCCAGCAGCTTTTCGTCTAGCGGGACAGATACGCAGTATTTT. Translating it yields CASSFSSSGTDTQYF.

The chain employs TRBV6-5 and TRBJ2-7; 10 bases map to TRBD1. Germline CDR1 is MNHEY and CDR2 is SVGAGI. V was pared by 8 bases and J by 8 bases, with 15 bases of the junction left unmatched. The CDR3 has 15 residues. The CDR3 spells CASWEPGQGKHKQYF. In DNA form, the CDR3 reads TGTGCCAGCTGGGAACCGGGACAGGGGAAGCACAAGCAGTACTTC.

This chain links TRBV18 with TRBJ2-3; D is uncertain. CDR3 length: 13 residues. The V end was cut by 8 bases, the J end by 5 bases, with 14 bases between. Germline assignment: CDR1 KGHSH and CDR2 LQKENI. CDR3 nucleotide sequence: TGTGCCAGCCCCGACAAAGGCTTAGATACGCAGTATTTT. The encoded protein is CASPDKGLDTQYF.

This clone was recorded a few times. The rearrangement links TRBV7-9 to TRBJ2-2; D uncertain. The CDR3 sequence is 15 residues long. Looked up from germline, CDR1 is SEHNR and CDR2 is FQNEAQ (reference sequence). V was trimmed by 2 bases and J by 0 bases, leaving 7 bases between them. Here the CDR3 reads CASSLYGSNTGELFF. The CDR3 DNA reads TGTGCCAGCAGCTTATACGGTTCGAACACCGGGGAGCTGTTTTTT.

A few counts support this clone. The chain recombines TRBV19 with TRBJ1-6; tentatively, D is TRBD1 (6 bases). The CDR3 length is 16 residues. CDR1 and CDR2 from the germline V gene are LNHDA and SQIVND (reference sequence). V was pared by 2 bases and J by 8 bases, with 16 bases between. The CDR3 nucleotides read TGTGCCAGTAGTATATTGGGCAGGGGTAACGATTCACCCCTCCACTTT. This translates into CASSILGRGNDSPLHF.

This sequence joins TRBV29-1 and TRBJ1-4; 9 bases align to TRBD1. Germline assignment: CDR1 SQVTM and CDR2 ANQGSEA. The CDR3 sequence is 14 residues long. V shed 6 bases, J shed 2 bases, and the junction held 4 bases outside the gene matches. In DNA form, the CDR3 reads TGCAGCGTAGGACAGGGGTTTACTAATGAAAAACTGTTTTTT. Amino acid sequence: CSVGQGFTNEKLFF.

This clone was seen once. V usage is TRBV5-6 and J usage is TRBJ2-7; 8 bases line up with TRBD2. J gave up 5 bases and V 3 bases, and 4 bases lay outside the gene matches. There are 13 residues in the CDR3. CDR1 SGHDT and CDR2 YYEEEE come from the germline V gene. Here the CDR3 reads CASSSIAGHEQYF. CDR3 DNA: TGTGCCAGCAGCTCTATAGCGGGGCACGAGCAGTACTTC.

The chain recombines TRBV14 with TRBJ2-3, with 12 bases lining up with TRBD2. Per germline, CDR1 SGHDN and CDR2 FVKESK. Trimming cost V 4 bases and J 5 bases; bases outside gene matches: 13. The CDR3 totals 18 residues. The CDR3 loop is CASSLNSLAGGTIDTQYF. CDR3 nucleotide sequence: TGTGCCAGCAGCCTCAACTCTCTAGCGGGAGGGACGATAGATACGCAGTATTTT. Together with reference TRBV14 and TRBJ2-3, the CDR3 gives the full variable domain: EAGVTQFPSHSVIEKGQTVTLRCDPISGHDNLYWYRRVMGKEIKFLLHFVKESKQDESGMPNNRFLAERTGGTYSTLKVQPAELEDSGVYFCASSLNSLAGGTIDTQYFGPGTRLTVL.

This chain joins TRBV30 and TRBJ2-7, with 12 bases matching TRBD2. CDR1 is GTSNPN, CDR2 SVGIG, per germline (reference sequence). Unmatched junction bases numbered 4, after V lost 6 bases and J lost 4 bases. The CDR3 has 13 residues. CDR3 DNA sequence: TGTGCCTGCAACGGACTAGCGGGATACGAGCAGTACTTC. Amino acids: CACNGLAGYEQYF.

The CDR3 protein is CASSASVVNEQFF. As DNA, the CDR3 is TGTGCCAGCAGCGCCAGTGTTGTTAATGAGCAGTTCTTC. This chain joins TRBV6-1 and TRBJ2-1; the D is unclear. The V gene's germline CDR1 is MNHNS and CDR2 SASEGT. The CDR3 totals 13 residues. Trimming removed 6 bases at V and 7 bases at J, with 13 bases between.

V usage is TRBV9 and J usage is TRBJ2-3; TRBD1 might be the D (5 bases). This CDR3 has 16 residues. CDR1 is SGDLS and CDR2 is YYNGEE in the germline V gene. The V and J ends lost 0 bases and 2 bases respectively, with 13 bases between them. The CDR3 here is CASSVGTGHITDTQYF. CDR3 bases: TGTGCCAGCAGCGTAGGAACTGGACACATCACAGATACGCAGTATTTT.

About this clone itself: A junction end diverges from the germline sequence, so it may reflect a read error. The chain uses TRBV2 and TRBJ2-7; TRBD2 might be the D (5 bases). Germline CDR1 reads SNHLY; CDR2 reads FYNNEI. CDR3 size: 14 residues. CDR3 nucleotide sequence: TGTGCCAGAGAAAAAGCGGCTAGCTCCTACGAGCAGTATTTC. It encodes CAREKAASSYEQYF.

The J gene is TRBJ1-1, the V gene TRBV7-6; the D is unclear. Trimming pared 4 bases from V and 8 bases from J, leaving 11 bases between. The germline gives CDR1 SGHVS, CDR2 FNYEAQ. The CDR3 runs 12 residues. CDR3 bases: TGTGCCAGCAGCTCCCCTTACTTAGAAGCTTTCTTT. Encoded protein: CASSSPYLEAFF.

The chain has TRBV11-2 and TRBJ2-7; tentatively, D is TRBD1 (6 bases). Germline lookup yields CDR1 SGHAT and CDR2 FQNNGV. This CDR3 contains 16 residues. Trimming removed 0 bases at V and 2 bases at J, with 14 bases between. The DNA for the CDR3 is TGTGCCAGCAGCTTAGATATGCAGGGGTCCACCTACGAGCAGTACTTC. It is translated as CASSLDMQGSTYEQYF. The full variable domain, with the rest looked up from reference TRBV11-2 and TRBJ2-7, is EAGVAQSPRYKIIEKRQSVAFWCNPISGHATLYWYQQILGQGPKLLIQFQNNGVVDDSQLPKDRFSAERLKGVDSTLKIQPAKLEDSAVYLCASSLDMQGSTYEQYFGPGTRLTVT.

The chain couples TRBV12-5 to TRBJ2-1; 8 bases map to TRBD2. The V and J ends lost 3 bases and 8 bases, in that order; junction bases with no gene match: 6. There are 14 residues in the CDR3. The germline V gene encodes CDR1 LGHNT and CDR2 FRNRAP. CDR3 loop: CASGLSGGGHEQFF. In DNA, the CDR3 is TGTGCTAGTGGTTTAAGCGGGGGTGGGCATGAGCAGTTCTTC. The full variable domain, completed using reference TRBV12-5 and TRBJ2-1, is DARVTQTPRHKVTEMGQEVTMRCQPILGHNTVFWYRQTMMQGLELLAYFRNRAPLDDSGMPKDRFSAEMPDATLATLKIQPSEPRDSAVYFCASGLSGGGHEQFFGPGTRLTVL.

The chain has TRBV4-3 and TRBJ1-4; D is possibly TRBD1 (6 bases). CDR3 length: 15 amino acids. V lost 1 base and J lost 0, with 6 bases in between. Germline CDR1 and CDR2: LGHNA and YSLEER. The CDR3 DNA reads as TGCGCCAGCAGCCAAGGGACAGCAACTAATGAAAAACTGTTTTTT. It is translated as CASSQGTATNEKLFF.

The chain joins TRBV11-1 to TRBJ2-7, with TRBD1 matching 8 bases. From germline, CDR1 is SGHAT and CDR2 FQDESV (reference sequence). There are 12 residues in the CDR3. Trimming at V came to 6 bases and at J to 3 bases, leaving 1 base not matched to a gene. In DNA form, the CDR3 reads TGTGCCAGCAGTGACAGGGGCTACGAGCAGTACTTC. It encodes CASSDRGYEQYF.

The rearrangement uses TRBV6-5 and TRBJ1-2; no clear D. Germline loops: CDR1 MNHEY, CDR2 SVGAGI. The CDR3 loop spans 14 amino acids. V lost 6 bases and J lost 4, with 15 bases in between. Written as DNA, the CDR3 is TGTGCCAGCAGGGGCGCATGGTCTCTCTATGGCTACACCTTC. Residues: CASRGAWSLYGYTF.

The chain employs TRBV30 and TRBJ1-2, with 7 bases lining up with TRBD1. Trimming at V came to 0 bases and at J to 4 bases, leaving 8 bases not matched to a gene. There are 15 residues in the CDR3. Germline V gene lookup returns CDR1 GTSNPN and CDR2 SVGIG (reference sequence). Written as DNA, the CDR3 is TGTGCCTGGAGTGTATTTACCCGGACAGGCTATGGCTACACCTTC. Translated, it gives CAWSVFTRTGYGYTF.

The J gene is TRBJ1-4, the V gene TRBV6-5; no reliable D call. Trimming cost V 2 bases and J 4 bases, with 8 bases left between them. The CDR3 runs 14 residues. CDR1 is MNHEY, CDR2 SVGAGI, per germline. DNA of the CDR3: TGTGCCAGCAGTTACACGACAAGTAATGAAAAACTGTTTTTT. It yields the protein CASSYTTSNEKLFF.

This clone was seen once. The chain uses TRBV30 and TRBJ2-7; TRBD2 matches at 10 bases. The CDR3 sequence is 13 residues long. Germline V CDR1 and CDR2: GTSNPN, SVGIG (reference sequence). V shed 8 bases and J 5 bases; nucleotides not matched to a gene: 9. The CDR3 protein is CAKGAGGPHEQYF. CDR3 DNA sequence: TGTGCCAAAGGAGCGGGAGGGCCCCACGAGCAGTACTTC.

V is TRBV30 and J is TRBJ2-7, with a tentative D call TRBD2 (5 bases). Trimming took off 0 bases at V and 2 bases at J, with 8 bases between the two ends. This CDR3 is 13 amino acids long. Germline values: CDR1 GTSNPN, CDR2 SVGIG (reference sequence). The DNA of the CDR3 is TGTGCCTGGAGTGTAGAGGGTGCCTACGAGCAGTACTTC. Translated, it gives CAWSVEGAYEQYF.

The chain joins TRBV4-1 to TRBJ1-1; tentative D call: TRBD1 (5 bases). Trimming pared 4 bases from V and 5 bases from J, leaving 20 bases between. The CDR3 runs 16 residues. Germline CDR1 reads MGHRA; CDR2 reads YSYEKL. CDR3 region: CASSLGEAREGTEAFF. In DNA form, the CDR3 reads TGCGCCAGCAGCCTTGGTGAAGCCAGGGAAGGAACTGAAGCTTTCTTT.

The chain couples TRBV6-5 to TRBJ2-7; 9 bases agree with TRBD2. Germline lookup yields CDR1 MNHEY and CDR2 SVGAGI. CDR3 length: 15 amino acids. J gave up 2 bases and V 3 bases, and 5 bases lay outside the gene matches. The CDR3 DNA follows: TGTGCCAGCAGTTATGAGGGCGGGAGGGCCTACGAGCAGTACTTC. It specifies CASSYEGGRAYEQYF.

The count of this clone is one. V usage is TRBV5-6 and J usage is TRBJ2-3; 8 bases fit TRBD2. V shed 1 base and J 10 bases; nucleotides not matched to a gene: 5. This CDR3 is 13 amino acids long. The germline V gene encodes CDR1 SGHDT and CDR2 YYEEEE. The CDR3 loop reads CASSLFQGLAQYF. The CDR3 bases are TGTGCCAGCAGCTTGTTTCAGGGACTAGCGCAGTATTTT.

This clone has only one observation. The J gene is TRBJ2-7, the V gene TRBV25-1, with D perhaps matching TRBD1 (6 bases). CDR1 is MGHDK and CDR2 is SYGVNS in the germline V gene. CDR3 length: 13 amino acids. V dropped 6 bases and J dropped 1 base, with 10 bases sitting between them. CDR3 nucleotide sequence: TGTGCCAGCAGACCGACAGGATCCTACGAGCAGTACTTC. Encoded protein: CASRPTGSYEQYF.